The 13 T cell receptor beta chains reported below all come from one sample, sequenced in a study of cytomegalovirus exposure and HLA in healthy donors (dated by TCRdb to the late 2010s). Library preparation employed the immunoSEQ multiplex PCR assay. TCRdb re-hosts the immuneACCESS table, in-frame sequences only. Its copies lack some clones; in the studies checked, an unresolved V gene accounts for under half of them, and the cause for the rest is not known. The sample data list under 150,000 clones, and approximately 86% of these were observed just once. Jointly, the top ten make up under 9% of the sample. Sequenced: PBMCs. The receptors were sampled from a man aged 18 to 30 in good health and CMV-seropositive.

The chain joins TRBV6-5 to TRBJ2-5, with a weak D call TRBD1 (6 bases). V was cut by 2 bases and J by 5 bases, with 12 bases left in between. The germline gives CDR1 MNHEY, CDR2 SVGAGI. The CDR3 sequence is 14 residues long. The CDR3 nucleotides read TGTGCCAGCAGTTACGGGGATAGGGGGGAGACCCAGTACTTC. Translated: CASSYGDRGETQYF.

The rearrangement uses TRBV19 and TRBJ1-1, with unresolved D. V lost 5 bases and J 1 base, leaving 8 bases between the germline ends. CDR1 is LNHDA and CDR2 is SQIVND in the germline V gene (reference sequence). The CDR3 is 13 amino acids. The CDR3 is CASSLTENTEAFF. CDR3 bases: TGTGCCAGTAGTCTAACAGAGAACACTGAAGCTTTCTTT.

This chain joins TRBV19 and TRBJ2-5, with a tentative D call TRBD1 (5 bases). The V end lost 5 bases, the J end lost 4 bases, and 11 bases lay between the germline ends. Germline V lookup: CDR1 LNHDA, CDR2 SQIVND (reference sequence). This CDR3 spans 13 amino acids. CDR3 sequence reads: CASSEDTTETQYF. In DNA, the CDR3 is TGTGCCAGTAGTGAGGACACTACAGAGACCCAGTACTTC. Combining the CDR3 with reference TRBV19 and TRBJ2-5 gives the whole variable domain DGGITQSPKYLFRKEGQNVTLSCEQNLNHDAMYWYRQDPGQGLRLIYYSQIVNDFQKGDIAEGYSVSREKKESFPLTVTSAQKNPTAFYLCASSEDTTETQYFGPGTRLLVL.

The chain joins TRBV2 to TRBJ2-7, with TRBD1 as a possible D gene (5 bases). Germline V lookup: CDR1 SNHLY, CDR2 FYNNEI. The CDR3 runs to 13 residues. Trimming removed 2 bases at V and 11 bases at J, with 16 bases between. CDR3 residues: CASSELKRGWEYF. The CDR3 DNA sequence: TGTGCCAGCAGTGAATTGAAAAGGGGATGGGAGTACTTC.

The CDR3 sequence: CASSKEGLGDEQFF. CDR3 coding DNA: TGTGCCAGCAGCAAAGAGGGACTAGGGGATGAGCAGTTCTTC. The chain couples TRBV5-6 to TRBJ2-1; 8 positions match TRBD2. Looked up from germline, CDR1 is SGHDT and CDR2 is YYEEEE. This CDR3 has 14 residues. Germline trimming cut 4 bases from V and 8 bases from J; bases unmatched to any gene: 8.

This sequence joins TRBV5-1 and TRBJ2-5; TRBD2 aligns across 8 bases. Germline V gene lookup returns CDR1 SGHRS and CDR2 YFSETQ. V shed 0 bases and J 1 base; nucleotides not matched to a gene: 5. The CDR3 totals 16 residues. CDR3 DNA: TGCGCCAGCAGCTTGGCCCGGGGGGGGCCCCAAGAGACCCAGTACTTC. Residues: CASSLARGGPQETQYF.

This chain links TRBV29-1 with TRBJ2-1; a possible D gene is TRBD1 (7 bases). This CDR3 contains 20 residues. V lost 6 bases and J lost 4, with 34 bases in between. Germline V gives CDR1 SQVTM, CDR2 ANQGSEA. CDR3 residues: CSVGRDRNTKGGFIYNEQFF. Written as DNA, the CDR3 is TGCAGCGTCGGCCGGGACAGAAATACCAAGGGGGGTTTTATATACAATGAGCAGTTCTTC.

The gene calls are TRBV12-5 and TRBJ2-7; the match to TRBD1 covers 7 bases. V was clipped by 7 bases and J by 2 bases; unmatched bases: 8. Germline values: CDR1 LGHNT, CDR2 FRNRAP. This CDR3 has 14 residues. This CDR3 is CASALTGTTYEQYF. The CDR3 region has the DNA TGTGCTAGTGCCCTGACAGGGACGACCTACGAGCAGTACTTC.

The rearrangement uses TRBV4-2 and TRBJ2-7; TRBD1 is a possible D gene (6 bases). Germline loops: CDR1 LGHNA, CDR2 YNFKEQ. Trimming shortened V by 0 bases and J by 3 bases, and 15 bases separated the two germline ends. The CDR3 is made up of 16 amino acids. CDR3 DNA sequence: TGTGCCAGCAGCCAAGATCAGGGGAGAGGGGGCTACGAGCAGTACTTC. The encoded protein is CASSQDQGRGGYEQYF.

The chain uses TRBV29-1 and TRBJ2-7; TRBD2 matches at 11 bases. CDR3 length equals 13 residues. V shed 7 bases and J 7 bases; nucleotides not matched to a gene: 9. From germline, CDR1 is SQVTM and CDR2 ANQGSEA. Here the CDR3 DNA reads TGCAGCGCGCGACTAGCGGGGCTAAGAGAGCAGTACTTC. It specifies CSARLAGLREQYF.

This clone came up once. The genes are TRBV5-4 and TRBJ2-2, with TRBD1 as a possible D gene (5 bases). Germline V lookup: CDR1 SGHNT, CDR2 YYREEE (reference sequence). The CDR3 loop spans 15 amino acids. Trimming removed 4 bases from V and 8 bases from J, with 18 bases in between. The CDR3 here is CASSNIWSGAGELFF. DNA of the CDR3: TGTGCCAGCAGCAACATCTGGAGTGGGGCTGGGGAGCTGTTTTTT.

The CDR3 loop reads CASSPWPGVWRTDTQYF. DNA for the CDR3: TGTGCCAGTAGCCCCTGGCCGGGGGTGTGGCGTACAGATACGCAGTATTTT. The rearrangement uses TRBV19 and TRBJ2-3; perhaps TRBD2 as D (6 bases). The CDR3 length is 17 residues. CDR1 is LNHDA and CDR2 is SQIVND in the germline V gene (reference sequence). V lost 6 bases, J lost 3 bases, and 22 bases lay in between. The variable domain in full, with the rest retrieved from reference TRBV19 and TRBJ2-3, is DGGITQSPKYLFRKEGQNVTLSCEQNLNHDAMYWYRQDPGQGLRLIYYSQIVNDFQKGDIAEGYSVSREKKESFPLTVTSAQKNPTAFYLCASSPWPGVWRTDTQYFGPGTRLTVL.

V gene TRBV27 combines with J gene TRBJ1-1; D remains unclear. This CDR3 has 13 residues. Germline CDR1 MNHEY, CDR2 SMNVEV (reference sequence). Trimming shortened V by 5 bases and J by 0 bases, and 7 bases separated the two germline ends. CDR3 loop: CASSLEMNTEAFF. Written as DNA, the CDR3 is TGTGCCAGCAGTCTAGAAATGAACACTGAAGCTTTCTTT.